These 8 T cell receptor beta chains came from one sample sequenced in a study of OX40 agonist ivuxolimab in advanced cancers. Only in-frame clones appear in the TCRdb table, and some are missing; sequencing was by immunoSEQ multiplex PCR. The profile covers 80,000 to 85,000 clones, with roughly four fifths appearing a single time and around 6.6% taken by the ten largest. Sequencing was performed on CD4+ or CD8+ T cells sorted from blood, taken in a trial of the OX40 agonist ivuxolimab. The source is an adult with an advanced solid tumor such as melanoma, head and neck, liver or kidney cancer.

This clone has just one count. The CDR3 spells CASSPTGLLNTEAFF. In DNA form, the CDR3 reads TGTGCCAGCTCACCAACGGGACTGCTGAACACTGAAGCTTTCTTT. The rearrangement uses TRBV18 and TRBJ1-1; D possibly corresponds to TRBD1 (5 bases). Per the germline V gene, CDR1 is KGHSH and CDR2 is LQKENI. The CDR3 has 15 amino acids. Trimming cost V 2 bases and J 0 bases, with 10 bases left between them.

This chain links TRBV7-2 with TRBJ2-7, with TRBD2 identical over 9 bases. Losses at the gene ends were 0 bases for V and 1 base for J; bases not matched to a gene: 7. Germline V gene sequence: CDR1 SGHTA, CDR2 FQGNSA. The CDR3 has 17 amino acids. The CDR3 is CASSLALGLAPSYEQYF. Here the CDR3 DNA reads TGTGCCAGCAGCTTAGCGCTGGGACTAGCCCCGTCCTACGAGCAGTACTTC.

This clone occurred a few times. The chain combines TRBV30 with TRBJ2-2; no firm D call. V was shortened by 1 base and J by 5 bases, with 8 bases between the two germline ends. CDR3 size: 13 residues. Looked up from germline, CDR1 is GTSNPN and CDR2 is SVGIG (reference sequence). The CDR3 sequence: CAWSGSLTGELFF. In DNA form, the CDR3 reads TGTGCCTGGAGTGGATCCCTTACCGGGGAGCTGTTTTTT.

V and J are TRBV28 and TRBJ2-3; D perhaps matches TRBD2 (6 bases). V was trimmed by 5 bases and J by 2 bases, leaving 14 bases between them. The CDR3 sequence is 15 residues long. Germline CDR1 and CDR2: MDHEN and SYDVKM. The CDR3 here is CASSILAYNTDTQYF. For the CDR3, the DNA is TGTGCCAGCAGTATACTAGCTTACAACACAGATACGCAGTATTTT. The whole variable domain, remainder taken from reference TRBV28 and TRBJ2-3, is DVKVTQSSRYLVKRTGEKVFLECVQDMDHENMFWYRQDPGLGLRLIYFSYDVKMKEKGDIPEGYSVSREKKERFSLILESASTNQTSMYLCASSILAYNTDTQYFGPGTRLTVL.

The gene calls are TRBV5-1 and TRBJ2-1; D unresolved. The V gene lost 2 bases and the J gene lost 6 bases, with 15 bases spanning the gap. CDR3 size: 15 residues. In germline, CDR1 is SGHRS, CDR2 YFSETQ. The CDR3 sequence is CASSFSLIGLNEQFF. DNA for the CDR3: TGCGCCAGCAGCTTTTCTTTAATAGGGCTCAATGAGCAGTTCTTC. The complete variable domain, with remaining parts taken from reference TRBV5-1 and TRBJ2-1, reads KAGVTQTPRYLIKTRGQQVTLSCSPISGHRSVSWYQQTPGQGLQFLFEYFSETQRNKGNFPGRFSGRQFSNSRSEMNVSTLELGDSALYLCASSFSLIGLNEQFFGPGTRLTVL.

This clone occurred once. The J gene is TRBJ2-6, the V gene TRBV2; no definite D call. Germline V CDR1 and CDR2: SNHLY, FYNNEI. Trimming took off 8 bases at V and 11 bases at J, with 22 bases between the two ends. The CDR3 runs 15 residues. CDR3 sequence reads: CASSGVKTFSDVLTF. The CDR3 DNA follows: TGTGCCAGCTCCGGTGTTAAAACCTTCTCGGACGTCCTGACTTTC.

V usage is TRBV9 and J usage is TRBJ2-2; D might be TRBD2 (5 bases). V lost 0 bases and J 4 bases, leaving 10 bases between the germline ends. The CDR3 length is 15 residues. Germline CDR1 and CDR2: SGDLS and YYNGEE. Written as DNA, the CDR3 is TGTGCCAGCAGCGTAGACGGGATCGGCACCGGGGAGCTGTTTTTT. Translating it yields CASSVDGIGTGELFF.

J is TRBJ1-4 and V is TRBV7-8, with 7 nucleotides matching TRBD1. Germline assignment: CDR1 SGHVS and CDR2 FQNEAQ. J lost 8 bases, V lost 5 bases, and 11 bases had no gene match. The CDR3 length is 15 residues. CDR3 DNA: TGTGCCAGCAGCGCCCGACAGGGACGGAGAGAAAAACTGTTTTTT. Encoded protein: CASSARQGRREKLFF.